This T cell receptor (beta chain) was sequenced in a study of T cell repertoires in cytomegalovirus infection. Background on the study: Signatures in public TCR beta sequences pointed to both CMV infection and matching HLA type.

General study results and limits: Based on cumulative public TCR beta family frequency, carriers of CMV plus the relevant HLA were identified. Ex vivo, HLA-C-restricted CMV-specific TCR beta clonotypes prevailed over the rest of the response.

The germline V gene encodes CDR1 SGHAT and CDR2 FQNNGV. The CDR3 has 14 amino acids. Trimming removed 3 bases from V and 6 bases from J, with 9 bases in between. TCRdb fed the reads into MiXCR, producing one record per CDR3 protein. The table includes approximately 400,000 distinct CDR3 sequences, under 40% detected once. For this clonotype: Its antigen is as yet unknown.

Source material: PBMCs. The V call is TRBV11-2, the J call TRBJ1-6; D not resolved. The receptor was isolated from a human donor in good health (CMV status not recorded). Some clones in this sample may be carry-over from other donors' samples. The CDR3 DNA reads as TGTGCCAGCAGCTTCCTACTGGCTAATTCACCCCTCCACTTT. Protein sequence: CASSFLLANSPLHF.